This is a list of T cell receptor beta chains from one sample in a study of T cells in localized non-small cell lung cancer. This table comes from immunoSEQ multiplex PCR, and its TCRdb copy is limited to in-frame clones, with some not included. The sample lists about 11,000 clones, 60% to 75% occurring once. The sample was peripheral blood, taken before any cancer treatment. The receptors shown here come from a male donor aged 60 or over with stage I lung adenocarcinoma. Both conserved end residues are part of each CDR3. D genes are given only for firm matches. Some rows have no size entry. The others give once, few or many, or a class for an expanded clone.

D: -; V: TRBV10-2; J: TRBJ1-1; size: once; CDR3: CASYRVEGTEAFF; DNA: TGCGCCAGCTACAGGGTGGAGGGCACTGAAGCTTTCTTT
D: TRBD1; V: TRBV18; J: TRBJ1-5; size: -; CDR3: CASSPQTGDQPQHF; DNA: TGTGCCAGCTCACCACAGACAGGGGATCAGCCCCAGCATTTT
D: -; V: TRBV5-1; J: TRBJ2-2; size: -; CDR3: CASSDPSAGELFF; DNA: TGCGCCAGCAGCGATCCTAGCGCCGGGGAGCTGTTTTTT
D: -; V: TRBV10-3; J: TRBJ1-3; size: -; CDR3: CAIALDISGNTIYF; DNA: TGTGCCATTGCTCTAGACATCTCTGGAAACACCATATATTTT
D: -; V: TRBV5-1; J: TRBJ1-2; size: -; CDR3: CASSLWANYGYTF; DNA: TGCGCCAGCAGCTTGTGGGCTAACTATGGCTACACCTTC
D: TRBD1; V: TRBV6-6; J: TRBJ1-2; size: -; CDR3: CASSYSTTGNYGYTF; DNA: TGTGCCAGCAGTTACTCCACGACAGGGAACTATGGCTACACCTTC
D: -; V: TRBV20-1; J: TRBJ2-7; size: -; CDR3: CSALIYEQYF; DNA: TGCAGTGCCCTAATCTACGAGCAGTACTTC
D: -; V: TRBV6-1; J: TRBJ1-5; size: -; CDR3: CASYYPGTKGEPQHF; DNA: TGTGCCAGCTACTACCCGGGAACTAAAGGGGAGCCCCAGCATTTT
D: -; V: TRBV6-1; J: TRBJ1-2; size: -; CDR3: CASSEAYSLSYTF; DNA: TGTGCCAGCAGTGAAGCGTACAGTCTCAGCTACACCTTC
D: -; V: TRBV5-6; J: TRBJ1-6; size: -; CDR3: CASSLLGSPLHF; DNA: TGTGCCAGCAGCCTACTCGGATCACCCCTCCACTTT
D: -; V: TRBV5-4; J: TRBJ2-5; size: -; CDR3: CASSAGGSRLETQYF; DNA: TGTGCCAGCAGCGCCGGAGGGTCCCGCCTGGAGACCCAGTACTTC
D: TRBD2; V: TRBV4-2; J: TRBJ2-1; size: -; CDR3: CASSQGAGGEYNEQFF; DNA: TGTGCCAGCAGCCAAGGGGCGGGGGGGGAATACAATGAGCAGTTCTTC
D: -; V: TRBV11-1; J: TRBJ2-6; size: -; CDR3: CASSFTGGANVLTF; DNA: TGTGCCAGCAGCTTCACAGGGGGGGCCAACGTCCTGACTTTC
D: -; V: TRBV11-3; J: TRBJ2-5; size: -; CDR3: CASSWGGGQETQYF; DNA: TGTGCCAGCAGCTGGGGGGGCGGGCAAGAGACCCAGTACTTC
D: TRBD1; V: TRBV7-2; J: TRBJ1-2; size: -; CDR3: CASSSYRGLGYTF; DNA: TGTGCCAGCAGCTCCTACAGGGGGCTAGGCTACACCTTC
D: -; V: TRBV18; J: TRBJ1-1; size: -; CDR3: CASSPKRDTLNTEAFF; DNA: TGTGCCAGCTCACCAAAGCGAGACACTTTGAACACTGAAGCTTTCTTT
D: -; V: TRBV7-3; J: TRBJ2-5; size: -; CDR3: CASSLTVKETQYF; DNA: TGTGCCAGCAGCTTAACAGTTAAAGAGACCCAGTACTTC
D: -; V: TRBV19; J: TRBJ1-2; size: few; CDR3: CASSIESYGYTF; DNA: TGTGCCAGTAGTATAGAGAGTTATGGCTACACCTTC
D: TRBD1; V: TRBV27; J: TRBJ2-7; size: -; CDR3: CASSPGTGDEQYF; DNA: TGTGCCAGCAGTCCAGGGACAGGGGACGAGCAGTACTTC
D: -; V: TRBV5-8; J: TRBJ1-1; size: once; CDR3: CASSLGRVGRSEAFF; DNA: TGTGCCAGCAGCTTGGGCAGGGTCGGTAGGTCTGAAGCTTTCTTT
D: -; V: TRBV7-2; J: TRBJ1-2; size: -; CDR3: CASSLDGRVTDGYTF; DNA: TGTGCCAGCAGCCTCGACGGGCGGGTCACGGATGGCTACACCTTC
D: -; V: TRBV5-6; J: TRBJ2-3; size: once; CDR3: CASSSRLAVGTDTQYF; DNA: TGTGCCAGCAGCTCCAGACTGGCCGTAGGGACAGATACGCAGTATTTT
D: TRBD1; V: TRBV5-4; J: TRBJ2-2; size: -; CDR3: CASSESGTGGTGELFF; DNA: TGTGCCAGCAGTGAATCCGGGACAGGGGGCACCGGGGAGCTGTTTTTT
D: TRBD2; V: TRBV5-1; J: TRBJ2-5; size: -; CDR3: CASSRGTSGGETQYF; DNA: TGCGCCAGCAGCCGGGGGACTAGCGGGGGAGAGACCCAGTACTTC